A single sample gave rise to the 32 T cell receptor beta chains below, sequenced in a study of blood T cell repertoires in COVID-19. Profiled with immunoSEQ multiplex PCR; TCRdb holds only in-frame clones, not every one. The repertoire holds fewer than 250,000 clones, about nine tenths seen once, with approximately 2.6% in the top ten. Material for sequencing was peripheral blood. All receptors come from a man between 25 and 39 years old with COVID-19, enrolled during active disease.

The V and J genes are TRBV29-1 and TRBJ1-2, with D possibly matching TRBD1 (5 bases). Germline assignment: CDR1 SQVTM and CDR2 ANQGSEA. Trimming cost V 7 bases and J 3 bases, with 15 bases left between them. The CDR3 extends over 13 amino acids. The CDR3 here is CSALSGLDYGYTF. The DNA of the CDR3 is TGCAGCGCCCTGTCGGGACTTGACTATGGCTACACCTTC.

This chain links TRBV4-3 with TRBJ2-7; D may be TRBD1 (5 bases). The CDR3 loop spans 14 amino acids. Looked up from germline, CDR1 is LGHNA and CDR2 is YSLEER. V shed 0 bases and J shed 4 bases, with 10 bases lying between them. The CDR3 bases are TGCGCCAGCAGCCAAGAGGAGACAGAATACGAGCAGTACTTC. It is translated as CASSQEETEYEQYF.

The chain recombines TRBV19 with TRBJ1-2, with 8 bases that match TRBD1. V dropped 5 bases and J dropped 2; count of bases not matched to a gene: 7. CDR3 size: 15 residues. From germline, CDR1 is LNHDA and CDR2 SQIVND (reference sequence). This CDR3 is CASSLPGQGNYGYTF. The CDR3 DNA follows: TGTGCCAGTAGTCTACCCGGACAGGGAAACTATGGCTACACCTTC.

This clone was seen only once. V usage is TRBV5-1 and J usage is TRBJ2-2; 11 nucleotides line up with TRBD2. This CDR3 comprises 18 residues. Germline V CDR1 and CDR2: SGHRS, YFSETQ. V shed 4 bases, J shed 0 bases, and the junction held 8 bases outside the gene matches. DNA of the CDR3: TGCGCCAGCAGCCTTAGACTAGCGGGGACCGCGAACACCGGGGAGCTGTTTTTT. Protein: CASSLRLAGTANTGELFF.

This sequence joins TRBV6-2 or TRBV6-3 and TRBJ2-1, with D possibly matching TRBD1 (5 bases). The CDR3 is 16 residues long. V was clipped by 2 bases and J by 5 bases, with 16 bases between them. The germline V gene encodes CDR1 MNHEY and CDR2 SVGEGT. Written as DNA, the CDR3 is TGTGCCAGCAGTTACCAAAGAGGACAACATCACAATGAGCAGTTCTTC. This encodes CASSYQRGQHHNEQFF.

The genes are TRBV28 and TRBJ1-1; no clear D gene. The CDR3 covers 15 residues. Per the germline V gene, CDR1 is MDHEN and CDR2 is SYDVKM. V lost 6 bases, J lost 5 bases, and 19 bases lay in between. Here the CDR3 reads CASSPAGFRTTEAFF. CDR3 DNA: TGTGCCAGCAGCCCCGCGGGATTCCGAACGACTGAAGCTTTCTTT.

As DNA, the CDR3 is TGTGCCAGCAGTTACTCCAGGAGGGTAGGCTTTTACGAGCAGTACTTC. Its protein product is CASSYSRRVGFYEQYF. This chain uses TRBV6-5 with TRBJ2-7; possibly TRBD2 for D (6 bases). Germline CDR1 MNHEY, CDR2 SVGAGI. CDR3 length: 16 residues. V gave up 0 bases and J gave up 4 bases, with 16 bases separating them.

The genes are TRBV7-8 and TRBJ1-1; D possibly corresponds to TRBD1 (5 bases). Per the germline V gene, CDR1 is SGHVS and CDR2 is FQNEAQ. The CDR3 sequence is 13 residues long. The germline V and J ends were trimmed by 5 bases and 0 bases, with 7 bases remaining between them. This CDR3 reads CASSLTVNTEAFF. CDR3 coding DNA: TGTGCCAGCAGCCTGACAGTGAACACTGAAGCTTTCTTT.

The chain joins TRBV6-5 to TRBJ1-4; weak D call: TRBD1 (6 bases). The CDR3 loop spans 15 amino acids. CDR1 and CDR2 (germline): MNHEY, SVGAGI. The V end was cut by 6 bases, the J end by 3 bases, with 14 bases between. The CDR3 loop reads CASSLTGNPNEKLFF. The CDR3 nucleotides read TGTGCCAGCAGCCTTACAGGGAATCCTAATGAAAAACTGTTTTTT.

The chain couples TRBV24-1 to TRBJ2-1; D is unclear. The CDR3 is made up of 15 amino acids. Looked up from germline, CDR1 is KGHDR and CDR2 is SFDVKD. Trimming left V 0 bases short and J 6 bases short, with 11 bases between. The CDR3 coding sequence is TGTGCCACCAGTGATTTGACAGAGTCAGGCAATGAGCAGTTCTTC. It yields the protein CATSDLTESGNEQFF.

The chain uses TRBV28 and TRBJ1-2; TRBD1 might be the D (6 bases). Looked up from germline, CDR1 is MDHEN and CDR2 is SYDVKM. The V gene lost 3 bases and the J gene lost 8 bases, with 19 bases spanning the gap. There are 15 residues in the CDR3. The CDR3 loop reads CASSLGVRGSDGYTF. The DNA for the CDR3 is TGTGCCAGCAGTTTGGGGGTCAGGGGAAGCGACGGCTACACCTTC.

V and J are TRBV28 and TRBJ2-7, with D unresolved. Trimming left V 5 bases short and J 2 bases short, with 13 bases between. The germline V gene encodes CDR1 MDHEN and CDR2 SYDVKM. The CDR3 sequence is 14 residues long. In nucleotides, the CDR3 is TGTGCCAGCAGTCCGAGACTGCGCACCTACGAGCAGTACTTC. Translation gives CASSPRLRTYEQYF. Looking up the rest from reference TRBV28 and TRBJ2-7 gives the full variable domain: DVKVTQSSRYLVKRTGEKVFLECVQDMDHENMFWYRQDPGLGLRLIYFSYDVKMKEKGDIPEGYSVSREKKERFSLILESASTNQTSMYLCASSPRLRTYEQYFGPGTRLTVT.

The chain is built from TRBV28 and TRBJ1-2; a possible D gene is TRBD1 (6 bases). CDR1 is MDHEN and CDR2 is SYDVKM in the germline V gene. The CDR3 runs 15 residues. V was shortened by 6 bases and J by 4 bases, with 18 bases between the two germline ends. CDR3 in DNA: TGTGCCAGCAGCCAGGGTACCCGAGGGGGCTATGGCTACACCTTC. This gives the protein CASSQGTRGGYGYTF.

V usage is TRBV18 and J usage is TRBJ1-4, with TRBD1 identical over 8 bases. Per germline, CDR1 KGHSH and CDR2 LQKENI. J was trimmed by 7 bases and V by 2 bases; bases with no gene match: 15. This CDR3 comprises 18 residues. CDR3 amino acids: CASSPYQQRQGATEKLFF. As DNA, the CDR3 is TGTGCCAGCTCACCATACCAGCAGAGGCAGGGGGCAACTGAAAAACTGTTTTTT.

The chain employs TRBV27 and TRBJ2-3; no reliable D call. Germline CDR1 MNHEY, CDR2 SMNVEV (reference sequence). Trimming removed 4 bases at V and 0 bases at J, with 14 bases between. The CDR3 loop spans 16 amino acids. CDR3 sequence (DNA): TGTGCCAGCAGTTCCCGCCCTGCGTCTAGCACAGATACGCAGTATTTT. Its translation is CASSSRPASSTDTQYF.

This chain joins TRBV10-1 and TRBJ1-1; possible D gene TRBD1, 5 bases. Germline CDR1 is WNHNN and CDR2 is SYGVQD (reference sequence). The CDR3 spans 14 residues. Trimming took off 2 bases at V and 0 bases at J, with 7 bases between the two ends. The CDR3, as DNA: TGCGCCAGCAGTGAGAAAGGGGTGAACACTGAAGCTTTCTTT. Its protein is CASSEKGVNTEAFF.

This clone was picked up one time. V is TRBV6-5 and J is TRBJ1-2; TRBD1 matches 9 bases. CDR1 MNHEY and CDR2 SVGAGI come from the germline V gene. CDR3 size: 15 residues. V lost 0 bases and J lost 3; bases outside the gene matches: 2. CDR3 sequence reads: CASSYSGTGYYGYTF. DNA for the CDR3: TGTGCCAGCAGTTACTCCGGGACAGGGTACTATGGCTACACCTTC.

The chain joins TRBV6-4 to TRBJ1-6; unclear D gene. V was shortened by 4 bases and J by 5 bases, with 6 bases between the two germline ends. The germline CDR1 and CDR2 sequences are MRHNA and SNTAGT. This CDR3 comprises 13 residues. The CDR3 nucleotides read TGTGCCAGCAGTGCTGTCCATAATTCACCCCTCCACTTT. It is translated as CASSAVHNSPLHF.

CDR3 loop: CASSTRDRGRWRSYNEQFF. The DNA for the CDR3 is TGTGCCAGCAGCACCCGGGACAGAGGAAGGTGGCGTTCCTACAATGAGCAGTTCTTC. This chain uses TRBV14 with TRBJ2-1; 7 nucleotides line up with TRBD1. CDR1 is SGHDN and CDR2 is FVKESK in the germline V gene. The CDR3 extends over 19 amino acids. J lost 1 base, V lost 5 bases, and 17 bases had no gene match. Full variable domain (remainder filled in from reference TRBV14 and TRBJ2-1): EAGVTQFPSHSVIEKGQTVTLRCDPISGHDNLYWYRRVMGKEIKFLLHFVKESKQDESGMPNNRFLAERTGGTYSTLKVQPAELEDSGVYFCASSTRDRGRWRSYNEQFFGPGTRLTVL.

The chain links TRBV7-9 to TRBJ2-1; TRBD1 aligns across 8 bases. CDR1 is SEHNR and CDR2 is FQNEAQ in the germline V gene (reference sequence). The ends lost 5 bases at V and 7 bases at J; junction bases unmatched: 13. This CDR3 spans 16 amino acids. CDR3 sequence (DNA): TGTGCCAGCAGCCCTCCGGGCAGGGGGCGCTTAAATGAGCAGTTCTTC. It encodes CASSPPGRGRLNEQFF.

J is TRBJ1-5 and V is TRBV6-5; a possible D gene is TRBD1 (5 bases). The V gene's germline CDR1 is MNHEY and CDR2 SVGAGI. CDR3 size: 14 residues. V lost 9 bases to trimming and J lost 4 bases, with 16 bases between them. The CDR3 loop is CASVSTAMNQPQHF. For the CDR3, the DNA is TGTGCCAGTGTTTCGACAGCGATGAATCAGCCCCAGCATTTT.

The V gene is TRBV6-2 or TRBV6-3, the J gene TRBJ2-7; the match to TRBD1 covers 8 bases. CDR3 size: 15 residues. CDR1 MNHEY and CDR2 SVGEGT come from the germline V gene. With V trimmed by 4 bases and J by 4 bases, 9 bases remained unmatched. The CDR3 sequence is CASSFSGTGAYEQYF. The CDR3 DNA follows: TGTGCCAGCAGTTTCTCCGGGACAGGAGCTTACGAGCAGTACTTC.

The chain has TRBV18 and TRBJ1-3; weak D call: TRBD1 (5 bases). The germline gives CDR1 KGHSH, CDR2 LQKENI. V lost 3 bases and J 1 base, leaving 10 bases between the germline ends. The CDR3 is made up of 15 amino acids. This CDR3 is CASSPLGTSGNTIYF. CDR3 bases: TGTGCCAGCTCACCTTTGGGGACTTCTGGAAACACCATATATTTT.

V and J are TRBV19 and TRBJ1-2, with 8 bases fitting TRBD1. V trimming: 5 bases; J trimming: 7 bases; junction bases outside the gene matches: 6. The CDR3 is made up of 13 amino acids. The V gene's germline CDR1 is LNHDA and CDR2 SQIVND (reference sequence). CDR3 DNA: TGTGCCAGTAGTCCGAGACAGGGGTTTGGCTACACCTTC. Encoded protein: CASSPRQGFGYTF.

The chain uses TRBV5-1 and TRBJ2-7, with D perhaps TRBD2 (5 bases). This CDR3 is built from 14 residues. Trimming cost V 3 bases and J 0 bases, with 10 bases left between them. Germline V gives CDR1 SGHRS, CDR2 YFSETQ. The CDR3 DNA reads as TGCGCCAGCAGCTCCGGACTGACCTCCTACGAGCAGTACTTC. Translating it yields CASSSGLTSYEQYF. Supplemented by reference TRBV5-1 and TRBJ2-7, the full variable domain reads KAGVTQTPRYLIKTRGQQVTLSCSPISGHRSVSWYQQTPGQGLQFLFEYFSETQRNKGNFPGRFSGRQFSNSRSEMNVSTLELGDSALYLCASSSGLTSYEQYFGPGTRLTVT.

This chain's CDR3 is CSARDKTEAFF. DNA for the CDR3: TGCAGTGCTAGGGACAAAACTGAAGCTTTCTTT. The rearrangement joins TRBV20-1 to TRBJ1-1, with D tentatively TRBD1 (5 bases). Germline assignment: CDR1 DFQATT and CDR2 SNEGSKA (reference sequence). The CDR3 has 11 residues. Trimming took off 3 bases at V and 5 bases at J, with 7 bases between the two ends.

This chain joins TRBV6-2 or TRBV6-3 and TRBJ2-1; TRBD1 might be the D (6 bases). CDR3 length: 17 residues. Trimming pared 6 bases from V and 9 bases from J, leaving 27 bases between. Per the germline V gene, CDR1 is MNHEY and CDR2 is SVGEGT. The CDR3 region is CASSVVGTLSVEVEQFF. DNA of the CDR3: TGTGCCAGCAGCGTCGTGGGGACACTCTCAGTGGAGGTTGAGCAGTTCTTC.

The chain uses TRBV7-9 and TRBJ1-2; 8 nucleotides match TRBD1. V was pared by 4 bases and J by 8 bases, with 3 bases of the junction left unmatched. The CDR3 totals 12 residues. Germline-derived CDR1 and CDR2 are SEHNR and FQNEAQ (reference sequence). DNA for the CDR3: TGTGCCAGCAGCTCAGGGGGCGCAGGCTACACCTTC. This codes for CASSSGGAGYTF.

V gene TRBV2 combines with J gene TRBJ1-2, with 12 bases fitting TRBD1. Trimming cost V 7 bases and J 6 bases; bases outside gene matches: 3. The CDR3 consists of 13 residues. Germline CDR1 and CDR2: SNHLY and FYNNEI. CDR3 sequence: CASKGQGADGYTF. DNA of the CDR3: TGTGCCAGCAAGGGACAGGGGGCCGATGGCTACACCTTC.

The rearrangement uses TRBV25-1 and TRBJ2-2, with unresolved D. This CDR3 has 15 amino acids. The V and J ends lost 3 bases and 5 bases respectively, with 13 bases between them. From germline, CDR1 is MGHDK and CDR2 SYGVNS. The CDR3 sequence: CASSDSQMTTGELFF. The CDR3 nucleotides read TGTGCCAGCAGTGACTCCCAAATGACTACCGGGGAGCTGTTTTTT.

The gene calls are TRBV24-1 and TRBJ1-6, with D unclear. The CDR3 is made up of 13 amino acids. V was trimmed by 5 bases and J by 6 bases, leaving 7 bases between them. CDR1 and CDR2 (germline): KGHDR, SFDVKD. Here the CDR3 reads CATSAGSNSPLHF. The CDR3 DNA sequence: TGTGCCACCAGTGCGGGGAGTAATTCACCCCTCCACTTT.

The rearrangement links TRBV7-7 to TRBJ2-5; no clear D. The CDR3 totals 12 residues. Trimming pared 5 bases from V and 4 bases from J, leaving 8 bases between. The germline CDR1 and CDR2 sequences are SSHAT and FNYEAQ (reference sequence). Written as DNA, the CDR3 is TGTGCCAGCAGCCGAGGATCAGAGACCCAGTACTTC. This encodes CASSRGSETQYF.